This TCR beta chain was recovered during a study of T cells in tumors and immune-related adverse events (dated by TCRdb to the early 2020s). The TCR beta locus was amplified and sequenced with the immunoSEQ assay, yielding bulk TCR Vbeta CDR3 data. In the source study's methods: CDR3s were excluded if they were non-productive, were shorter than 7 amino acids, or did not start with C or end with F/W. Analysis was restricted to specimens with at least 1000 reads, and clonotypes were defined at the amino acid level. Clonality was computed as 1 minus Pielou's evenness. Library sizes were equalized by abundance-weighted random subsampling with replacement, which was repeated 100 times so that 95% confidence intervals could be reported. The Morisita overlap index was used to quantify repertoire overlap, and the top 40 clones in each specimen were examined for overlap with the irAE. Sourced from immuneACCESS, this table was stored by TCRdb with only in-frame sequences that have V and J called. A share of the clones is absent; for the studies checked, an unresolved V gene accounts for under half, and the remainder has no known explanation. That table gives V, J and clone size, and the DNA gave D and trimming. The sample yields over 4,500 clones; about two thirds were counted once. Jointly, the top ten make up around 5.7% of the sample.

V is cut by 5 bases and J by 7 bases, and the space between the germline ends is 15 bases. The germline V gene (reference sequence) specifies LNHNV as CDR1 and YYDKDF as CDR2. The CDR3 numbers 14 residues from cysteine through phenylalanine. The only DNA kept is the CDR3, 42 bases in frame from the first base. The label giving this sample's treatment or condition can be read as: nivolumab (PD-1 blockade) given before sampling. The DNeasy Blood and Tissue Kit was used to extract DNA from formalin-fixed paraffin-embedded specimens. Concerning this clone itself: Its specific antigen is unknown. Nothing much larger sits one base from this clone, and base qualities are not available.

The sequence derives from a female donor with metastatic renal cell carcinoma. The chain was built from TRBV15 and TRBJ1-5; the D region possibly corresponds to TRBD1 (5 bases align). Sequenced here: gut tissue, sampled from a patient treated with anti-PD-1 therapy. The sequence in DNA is TGTGCCACCAGCCTTGAGAGGGGTACGCAGCCCCAGCATTTT. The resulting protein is CATSLERGTQPQHF.